These 19 T cell receptor beta chains share one sample of origin, sequenced in a study of OX40 agonist ivuxolimab in advanced cancers. Method: immunoSEQ multiplex PCR; TCRdb's copy keeps in-frame clones and lacks some. The sample lists 40,000 to 50,000 clones; 75% to 85% were seen once. The sequences come from CD4+ or CD8+ T cells sorted from blood, collected in a trial of the OX40 agonist ivuxolimab. The receptors shown here come from an adult with an advanced solid tumor such as melanoma, head and neck, liver or kidney cancer.

The chain carries TRBV6-5 and TRBJ1-5; no firm D call. From germline, CDR1 is MNHEY and CDR2 SVGAGI. This CDR3 has 14 residues. Deletions cut 5 bases from V and 1 base from J, with 9 bases between. The CDR3 bases are TGTGCCAGCAGTAAGGGCGGGAGCAATCAGCCCCAGCATTTT. It yields the protein CASSKGGSNQPQHF.

The chain links TRBV19 to TRBJ2-2; tentative D call: TRBD2 (6 bases). The V gene's germline CDR1 is LNHDA and CDR2 SQIVND (reference sequence). Trimming left V 3 bases short and J 4 bases short, with 18 bases between. There are 17 residues in the CDR3. CDR3 sequence: CASSMVGGRGGTGELFF. CDR3 bases: TGTGCCAGTAGTATGGTCGGAGGGCGCGGAGGCACCGGGGAGCTGTTTTTT.

The chain recombines TRBV28 with TRBJ1-1; TRBD1 is a possible D gene (6 bases). This CDR3 has 13 amino acids. The ends were cut back, 10 bases at V and 6 bases at J, with 18 bases in the middle. Germline V gene sequence: CDR1 MDHEN, CDR2 SYDVKM. In DNA form, the CDR3 reads TGTGCCACCCTGAGGGGGGCGCGTGCTGAAGCTTTCTTT. This sequence encodes CATLRGARAEAFF.

The V and J genes are TRBV28 and TRBJ2-1; 7 nucleotides align to TRBD2. The CDR3 sequence is 15 residues long. V gave up 2 bases and J gave up 3 bases; unmatched junction bases: 4. Germline V gene sequence: CDR1 MDHEN, CDR2 SYDVKM. This CDR3 is CASSLKTGGYNEQFF. The DNA for the CDR3 is TGTGCCAGCAGTTTAAAGACGGGAGGCTACAATGAGCAGTTCTTC.

The rearrangement links TRBV9 to TRBJ2-3; TRBD1 aligns across 7 bases. The V segment lost 2 bases and the J segment 6 bases; nucleotides outside the gene matches: 9. Germline CDR1 and CDR2: SGDLS and YYNGEE. The CDR3 sequence is 15 residues long. The CDR3 spells CASSVGGDRADTQYF. The CDR3 nucleotides read TGTGCCAGCAGCGTTGGGGGAGACAGGGCCGATACGCAGTATTTT.

The gene calls are TRBV10-1 and TRBJ2-1, with TRBD2 matching 10 bases. V dropped 6 bases and J dropped 6; count of bases not matched to a gene: 8. The CDR3 extends over 15 amino acids. Germline V gene lookup returns CDR1 WNHNN and CDR2 SYGVQD (reference sequence). The CDR3 sequence: CASSQGGLARNEQFF. Written as DNA, the CDR3 is TGCGCCAGCAGCCAGGGGGGACTAGCGCGCAATGAGCAGTTCTTC.

The V and J genes are TRBV18 and TRBJ1-2; 7 nucleotides align to TRBD1. V trimming: 5 bases; J trimming: 8 bases; junction bases outside the gene matches: 8. From germline, CDR1 is KGHSH and CDR2 LQKENI. There are 13 residues in the CDR3. CDR3 nucleotide sequence: TGTGCCAGCTCAGCCGGGACAGATAACGGCTACACCTTC. Encoded protein: CASSAGTDNGYTF.

The rearrangement joins TRBV27 to TRBJ1-1, with D perhaps matching TRBD1 (5 bases). This CDR3 contains 15 residues. CDR1 and CDR2 (germline): MNHEY, SMNVEV (reference sequence). Trimming left V 8 bases short and J 1 base short, with 17 bases between. In DNA form, the CDR3 reads TGTGCCAGCCCCGAACCAGAGAGGGGGAACACTGAAGCTTTCTTT. Amino acid sequence: CASPEPERGNTEAFF.

The CDR3 here is CASSPPMGTYGYTF. The CDR3 nucleotides read TGTGCCAGCTCACCACCCATGGGAACCTATGGCTACACCTTC. The rearrangement joins TRBV18 to TRBJ1-2; no clear D gene. Germline V gene sequence: CDR1 KGHSH, CDR2 LQKENI. Trimming removed 0 bases from V and 4 bases from J, with 9 bases in between. This CDR3 region has 14 residues. The complete variable domain, with remaining parts taken from reference TRBV18 and TRBJ1-2, reads NAGVMQNPRHLVRRRGQEARLRCSPMKGHSHVYWYRQLPEEGLKFMVYLQKENIIDESGMPKERFSAEFPKEGPSILRIQQVVRGDSAAYFCASSPPMGTYGYTFGSGTRLTVV.

CDR3 sequence: CASSLSQGGTEAFF. DNA of the CDR3: TGTGCCAGCAGTTTATCTCAGGGAGGCACTGAAGCTTTCTTT. This chain uses TRBV28 with TRBJ1-1; weak D call: TRBD1 (5 bases). V lost 1 base, J lost 4 bases, and 10 bases lay in between. The germline CDR1 and CDR2 sequences are MDHEN and SYDVKM. The CDR3 length is 14 residues.

The V call is TRBV30, the J call TRBJ2-7; TRBD2 matches 11 bases. The CDR3 covers 15 residues. The V segment lost 1 base and the J segment 5 bases; nucleotides outside the gene matches: 7. The germline V gene has CDR1 GTSNPN and CDR2 SVGIG (reference sequence). DNA for the CDR3: TGTGCCTGGAGTGGGTTTACTAGCGGGGGCCACGAGCAGTACTTC. Translated: CAWSGFTSGGHEQYF.

The V gene is TRBV1, the J gene TRBJ2-1; TRBD1, as called in the table, went unchecked against the DNA. TRBV1 is annotated as a pseudogene. The CDR3 loop spans 15 amino acids. DNA of the CDR3: TGCACCGGACAGGGCGAGCGGTACTCCTACAATGAGCAGTTCTTC. This encodes CTGQGERYSYNEQFF.

This rearrangement joins TRBV6-5 to TRBJ2-1; D is perhaps TRBD1 (5 bases). The V gene lost 1 base and the J gene lost 10 bases, with 14 bases spanning the gap. The CDR3 has 14 amino acids. Germline lookup yields CDR1 MNHEY and CDR2 SVGAGI. The DNA for the CDR3 is TGTGCCAGCAGTTACTTCCGCAGGGTCGGAGAGCAGTTCTTC. Its translation is CASSYFRRVGEQFF.

This clone appeared a single time. The chain links TRBV10-2 to TRBJ1-5; 9 bases line up with TRBD1. The CDR3 spans 14 residues. Germline V CDR1 and CDR2: WSHSY, SAAADI. The V gene end was trimmed by 6 bases and the J gene end by 6 bases; junction bases not matched to a gene: 6. CDR3 DNA sequence: TGCGCCAGCAGCGGACAGGGGAGAAGTCAGCCCCAGCATTTT. Amino acid sequence: CASSGQGRSQPQHF.

This clone turned up a few times. V and J are TRBV20-1 and TRBJ1-1; D is undetermined. The V end was cut by 5 bases, the J end by 5 bases, with 9 bases between. The CDR3 length is 11 residues. Germline loops: CDR1 DFQATT, CDR2 SNEGSKA (reference sequence). For the CDR3, the DNA is TGCAGTGCTGAACGGGTTACTGAAGCTTTCTTT. Protein sequence: CSAERVTEAFF.

V is TRBV7-2 and J is TRBJ2-7, with TRBD1 matching 7 bases. Germline assignment: CDR1 SGHTA and CDR2 FQGNSA. V lost 4 bases and J lost 1; bases outside the gene matches: 4. The CDR3 is 14 residues long. The DNA for the CDR3 is TGTGCCAGCAGCTCGGAGACAGGGTCCTACGAGCAGTACTTC. This sequence encodes CASSSETGSYEQYF. The complete variable domain, with remaining parts taken from reference TRBV7-2 and TRBJ2-7, reads GAGVSQSPSNKVTEKGKDVELRCDPISGHTALYWYRQSLGQGLEFLIYFQGNSAPDKSGLPSDRFSAERTGGSVSTLTIQRTQQEDSAVYLCASSSETGSYEQYFGPGTRLTVT.

The chain links TRBV4-3 to TRBJ1-1, with 7 bases identical to TRBD1. V shed 4 bases, J shed 1 base, and the junction held 6 bases outside the gene matches. The CDR3 is made up of 15 amino acids. Germline V CDR1 and CDR2: LGHNA, YSLEER. The CDR3 DNA reads TGCGCCAGCAGCCTAGGGAGGGGGCCGAACACTGAAGCTTTCTTT. As protein: CASSLGRGPNTEAFF.

The chain combines TRBV4-1 with TRBJ2-3, with D hard to call. The CDR3 runs to 14 residues. V was pared by 0 bases and J by 2 bases, with 6 bases between. Germline CDR1 MGHRA, CDR2 YSYEKL. The CDR3, as DNA: TGCGCCAGCAGCCAAGACGATTACACAGATACGCAGTATTTT. Encoded protein: CASSQDDYTDTQYF.

The V gene is TRBV5-1, the J gene TRBJ1-5, with D unclear. Germline V gene lookup returns CDR1 SGHRS and CDR2 YFSETQ. CDR3 length equals 15 residues. Trimming left V 2 bases short and J 3 bases short, with 12 bases between. CDR3 region: CASSLSGDFNQPQHF. CDR3 bases: TGCGCCAGCAGCTTATCTGGTGACTTCAATCAGCCCCAGCATTTT.